Each of the 20 T cell receptor beta chains below was sequenced from the same sample in a study of identical twins. Using its own MiXCR run on the 5' RACE reads, TCRdb lists one record per CDR3 protein. The sample carries about 900,000 distinct CDR3 sequences, about 12% recorded once. This sample also appeared in a second study, on yellow fever vaccine responses in identical twins.

Sequenced: PBMCs. Source of these receptors: a woman younger than 35 in good health.

This clonotype was seen a few times. V and J are TRBV27 and TRBJ1-5; possibly TRBD1 for D (6 bases). V lost 3 bases, J lost 7 bases, and 10 bases lay in between. This CDR3 has 13 residues. Germline V gene lookup returns CDR1 MNHEY and CDR2 SMNVEV (reference sequence). Here the CDR3 reads CASSFFQGQPQHF. The DNA for the CDR3 is TGTGCCAGCAGTTTTTTCCAGGGGCAGCCCCAGCATTTT.

The sample holds a few counts of this clonotype. This chain joins TRBV20-1 and TRBJ2-3; 10 nucleotides line up with TRBD1. V lost 5 bases and J lost 5; bases outside the gene matches: 7. The CDR3 extends over 14 amino acids. CDR1 is DFQATT, CDR2 SNEGSKA, per germline (reference sequence). CDR3 bases: TGCAGTGCTTCCGGGACAGGGGCTGGAGATACGCAGTATTTT. Its protein is CSASGTGAGDTQYF.

CDR3 loop: CASMGVVGSPLHF. CDR3 in DNA: TGTGCCAGCATGGGGGTGGTGGGTTCACCCCTCCACTTT. The chain uses TRBV7-8 and TRBJ1-6, with D tentatively TRBD1 (5 bases). CDR1 is SGHVS, CDR2 FQNEAQ, per germline. V lost 7 bases and J lost 9, with 13 bases in between. The CDR3 consists of 13 residues.

This clonotype was counted a few times. This chain links TRBV28 with TRBJ2-5; no reliable D call. The germline V gene encodes CDR1 MDHEN and CDR2 SYDVKM. V lost 4 bases and J lost 2, with 11 bases in between. This CDR3 contains 14 residues. The DNA for the CDR3 is TGTGCCAGCAGTTCATCAAGTCTTCAAGAGACCCAGTACTTC. Amino acids: CASSSSSLQETQYF.

The chain uses TRBV25-1 and TRBJ2-1; no reliable D call. V was pared by 3 bases and J by 0 bases, with 9 bases between. This CDR3 comprises 15 residues. Germline V CDR1 and CDR2: MGHDK, SYGVNS. The DNA for the CDR3 is TGTGCCAGCAGTGACCCTAGTCACTCCTACAATGAGCAGTTCTTC. It translates to CASSDPSHSYNEQFF.

This clonotype was seen a handful of times. The rearrangement links TRBV28 to TRBJ1-4; possible D gene TRBD1, 6 bases. V lost 6 bases and J lost 0, with 20 bases in between. Per germline, CDR1 MDHEN and CDR2 SYDVKM. This CDR3 has 18 amino acids. CDR3 sequence: CASSTRFGGFATNEKLFF. The CDR3 region has the DNA TGTGCCAGCAGCACCCGATTTGGGGGCTTTGCAACTAATGAAAAACTGTTTTTT.

Of note for this clonotype: A much larger clone differs by one base, so this may be a read error. The chain couples TRBV12-3 or TRBV12-4 to TRBJ1-1; TRBD1 is a possible D gene (6 bases). V lost 5 bases to trimming and J lost 4 bases, with 17 bases between them. The CDR3 runs 15 residues. In DNA form, the CDR3 reads TGTGCCAGCAGTCCCGAGGGGGGAGGGGTCACTGAAGCTTTCTTT. This translates into CASSPEGGGVTEAFF.

The chain couples TRBV15 to TRBJ1-2, with 11 bases that match TRBD1. Germline trimming cut 5 bases from V and 4 bases from J; bases unmatched to any gene: 6. This CDR3 has 15 amino acids. Germline CDR1 and CDR2: LNHNV and YYDKDF (reference sequence). The CDR3 DNA reads as TGTGCCACCAGCGGACAGGGGGCCTGGGGCTATGGCTACACCTTC. Its translation is CATSGQGAWGYGYTF.

This clonotype appeared a few times. This rearrangement joins TRBV27 to TRBJ2-4; D not certain. The CDR3 consists of 13 residues. Deletions cut 3 bases from V and 0 bases from J, with 3 bases between. Per germline, CDR1 MNHEY and CDR2 SMNVEV (reference sequence). As DNA, the CDR3 is TGTGCCAGCAGTTTCACAGCCAAAAACATTCAGTACTTC. It yields the protein CASSFTAKNIQYF.

Many counts were recorded for this clonotype. The chain carries TRBV24-1 and TRBJ1-5; the match to TRBD1 covers 7 bases. CDR1 is KGHDR and CDR2 is SFDVKD in the germline V gene. This CDR3 contains 14 residues. J gave up 9 bases and V 3 bases, and 7 bases lay outside the gene matches. The CDR3 region is CATSDPTGRGPQHF. DNA for the CDR3: TGTGCCACCAGTGATCCGACAGGGAGAGGGCCCCAGCATTTT.

This chain joins TRBV2 and TRBJ1-5; D ambiguous. V gave up 7 bases and J gave up 0 bases, with 13 bases separating them. This CDR3 has 15 residues. Germline V gene sequence: CDR1 SNHLY, CDR2 FYNNEI. CDR3 amino acids: CASTEDGYSNQPQHF. The CDR3, as DNA: TGTGCCAGCACCGAGGACGGTTATAGCAATCAGCCCCAGCATTTT. Looking up the rest from reference TRBV2 and TRBJ1-5 gives the full variable domain: EPEVTQTPSHQVTQMGQEVILRCVPISNHLYFYWYRQILGQKVEFLVSFYNNEISEKSEIFDDQFSVERPDGSNFTLKIRSTKLEDSAMYFCASTEDGYSNQPQHFGDGTRLSIL.

This clonotype was detected a few times. The rearrangement links TRBV4-1 to TRBJ2-7; D is ambiguous. There are 14 residues in the CDR3. The V end lost 1 base, the J end lost 4 bases, and 11 bases lay between the germline ends. In germline, CDR1 is MGHRA, CDR2 YSYEKL. CDR3 nucleotide sequence: TGCGCCAGCAGCCAAGCCCCCTCAGCTTACGAGCAGTACTTC. Translation: CASSQAPSAYEQYF.

This clonotype was counted many times. V and J are TRBV4-1 and TRBJ1-6, with D uncertain. Germline V lookup: CDR1 MGHRA, CDR2 YSYEKL. The V gene lost 2 bases and the J gene lost 9 bases, with 14 bases spanning the gap. The CDR3 consists of 15 residues. The CDR3 loop is CASSQLAGFGSPLHF. DNA for the CDR3: TGCGCCAGCAGCCAACTTGCAGGCTTTGGTTCACCCCTCCACTTT.

The rearrangement links TRBV19 to TRBJ2-6; tentative D call: TRBD2 (5 bases). The CDR3 spans 15 residues. Germline V gene data show CDR1 as LNHDA and CDR2 as SQIVND (reference sequence). Trimming pared 7 bases from V and 2 bases from J, leaving 12 bases between. The CDR3 loop is CASTGVPTGANVLTF. The CDR3 DNA sequence: TGTGCCAGTACCGGGGTTCCAACTGGGGCCAACGTCCTGACTTTC.

In its sample, this clonotype was seen a few times. J is TRBJ2-7 and V is TRBV19; D might be TRBD1 (5 bases). The CDR3 is 13 amino acids. V lost 3 bases to trimming and J lost 3 bases, with 9 bases between them. CDR1 is LNHDA and CDR2 is SQIVND in the germline V gene (reference sequence). Here the CDR3 reads CASSMTVNYEQYF. As DNA, the CDR3 is TGTGCCAGTAGTATGACAGTGAACTACGAGCAGTACTTC.

At least ten counts were recorded for this clonotype. V and J are TRBV18 and TRBJ2-5; tentatively, D is TRBD2 (5 bases). This CDR3 has 15 residues. The germline gives CDR1 KGHSH, CDR2 LQKENI. Trimming shortened V by 2 bases and J by 0 bases, and 10 bases separated the two germline ends. The CDR3 sequence: CASSPTRADQETQYF. The CDR3 DNA sequence: TGTGCCAGCTCACCAACGCGGGCAGACCAAGAGACCCAGTACTTC.

This clonotype was found a few times. The chain recombines TRBV10-3 with TRBJ2-7; D is unresolved. From germline, CDR1 is ENHRY and CDR2 SYGVKD. The CDR3 length is 13 residues. V lost 0 bases, J lost 4 bases, and 7 bases lay in between. The CDR3, as DNA: TGTGCCATCAGTGAGTCTTGGGGATACGAGCAGTACTTC. This gives the protein CAISESWGYEQYF.

In this sample, this clonotype turned up many times. The rearrangement uses TRBV7-9 and TRBJ2-2, with 7 bases matching TRBD2. The CDR3 totals 17 residues. V shed 4 bases and J 1 base; nucleotides not matched to a gene: 9. The germline gives CDR1 SEHNR, CDR2 FQNEAQ (reference sequence). The CDR3 DNA sequence: TGTGCCAGCAGCTCCCCTCGGCTAGCGGAGAACACCGGGGAGCTGTTTTTT. It encodes CASSSPRLAENTGELFF.

The rearrangement links TRBV2 to TRBJ2-3, with 10 bases that match TRBD2. Germline V gene sequence: CDR1 SNHLY, CDR2 FYNNEI. The CDR3 runs 14 residues. Trimming removed 2 bases from V and 6 bases from J; junction bases left unmatched: 2. The CDR3 coding sequence is TGTGCCAGCAGTGAACTAGCGGGAGTTGATACGCAGTATTTT. It is translated as CASSELAGVDTQYF.

The chain employs TRBV20-1 and TRBJ2-7; 10 nucleotides match TRBD2. CDR1 and CDR2 from the germline V gene are DFQATT and SNEGSKA (reference sequence). The V and J ends lost 5 bases and 2 bases, in that order; junction bases with no gene match: 9. The CDR3 is 15 amino acids. In DNA, the CDR3 is TGCAGTGCTGTTCCTAGCGGGAGATCCCCCTACGAGCAGTACTTC. As protein: CSAVPSGRSPYEQYF.